The source of this T cell receptor beta chain is a study of PD-L1 blockade in urothelial cancer. Study-level information: Male sex and bladder-origin urothelial cancer were recorded for about 85% of the roughly 30 patients. Study observations and caveats: Blood clones associated with the tumor expanded more at 3 weeks in durable-benefit patients.

The germline CDR1 and CDR2 sequences are SGHRS and YFSETQ. This CDR3 has 13 amino acids. Trimming removed 7 bases at V and 2 bases at J, with 13 bases between. Note on this clone: Its antigen is unknown.

Profiling relied on immunoSEQ multiplex PCR, and the TCRdb table lists in-frame clones only, not all of them. This repertoire shows some 49,000 clones, nearly 90% found once; its top ten account for under 9%. This sequence originates from a man in his fifties or sixties with urothelial cancer. The chain links TRBV5-1 to TRBJ2-7; the D gene is possibly TRBD1 (6 bases). Sequencing used PBMCs, obtained around atezolizumab (anti-PD-L1) treatment. CDR3 sequence: CASATGLTYEQYF. DNA of the CDR3: TGCGCCAGCGCCACAGGGCTAACCTACGAGCAGTACTTC.